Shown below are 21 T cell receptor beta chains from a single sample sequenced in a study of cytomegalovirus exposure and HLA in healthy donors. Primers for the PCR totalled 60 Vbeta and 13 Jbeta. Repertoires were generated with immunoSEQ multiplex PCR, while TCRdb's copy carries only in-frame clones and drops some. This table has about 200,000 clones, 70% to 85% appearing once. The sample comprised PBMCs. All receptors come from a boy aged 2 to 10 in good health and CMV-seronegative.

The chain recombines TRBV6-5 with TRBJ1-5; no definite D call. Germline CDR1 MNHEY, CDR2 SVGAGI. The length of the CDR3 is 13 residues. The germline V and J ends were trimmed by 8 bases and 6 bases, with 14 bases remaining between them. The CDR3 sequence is CASQQRGGQPQHF. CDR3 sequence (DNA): TGTGCCAGCCAACAGAGAGGAGGTCAGCCCCAGCATTTT.

This CDR3 is CASSPWILAESSYEQYF. The CDR3 DNA reads as TGTGCCAGCAGCCCCTGGATCCTAGCGGAAAGCTCCTACGAGCAGTACTTC. The gene calls are TRBV7-9 and TRBJ2-7, with TRBD2 identical over 7 bases. CDR1 is SEHNR, CDR2 FQNEAQ, per germline (reference sequence). The V segment lost 5 bases and the J segment 0 bases; nucleotides outside the gene matches: 13. CDR3 length equals 17 residues.

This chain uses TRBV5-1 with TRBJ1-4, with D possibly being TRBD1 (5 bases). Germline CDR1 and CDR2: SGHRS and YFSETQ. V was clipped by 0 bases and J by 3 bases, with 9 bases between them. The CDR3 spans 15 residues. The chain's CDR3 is CASSLGGDANEKLFF. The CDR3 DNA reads TGCGCCAGCAGCTTGGGGGGGGACGCTAATGAAAAACTGTTTTTT. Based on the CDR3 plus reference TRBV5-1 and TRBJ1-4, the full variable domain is KAGVTQTPRYLIKTRGQQVTLSCSPISGHRSVSWYQQTPGQGLQFLFEYFSETQRNKGNFPGRFSGRQFSNSRSEMNVSTLELGDSALYLCASSLGGDANEKLFFGSGTQLSVL.

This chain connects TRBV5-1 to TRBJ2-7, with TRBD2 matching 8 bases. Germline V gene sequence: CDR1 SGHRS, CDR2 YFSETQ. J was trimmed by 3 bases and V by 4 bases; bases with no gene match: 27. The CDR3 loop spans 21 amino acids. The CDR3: CASSPMPQWVARASGYYEQYF. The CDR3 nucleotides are TGCGCCAGCAGCCCAATGCCTCAATGGGTCGCGAGGGCTAGCGGGTACTACGAGCAGTACTTC.

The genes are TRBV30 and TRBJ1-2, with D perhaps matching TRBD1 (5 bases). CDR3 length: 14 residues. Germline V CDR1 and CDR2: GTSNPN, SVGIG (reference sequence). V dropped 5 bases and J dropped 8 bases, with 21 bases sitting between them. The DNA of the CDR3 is TGTGCCTGGGAAGTCACAAGGGCGGGGGAGGGCTACACCTTC. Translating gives CAWEVTRAGEGYTF.

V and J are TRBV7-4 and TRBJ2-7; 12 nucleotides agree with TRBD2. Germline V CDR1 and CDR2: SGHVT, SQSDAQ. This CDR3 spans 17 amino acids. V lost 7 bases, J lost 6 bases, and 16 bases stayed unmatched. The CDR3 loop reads CASITGLAGGNECEQYF. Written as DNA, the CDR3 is TGTGCCAGCATTACCGGGCTAGCGGGGGGGAATGAGTGCGAGCAGTACTTC.

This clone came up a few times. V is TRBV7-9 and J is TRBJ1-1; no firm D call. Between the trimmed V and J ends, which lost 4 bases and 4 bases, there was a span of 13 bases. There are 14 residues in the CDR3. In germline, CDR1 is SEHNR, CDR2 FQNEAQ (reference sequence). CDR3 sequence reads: CASSWLLRGTEAFF. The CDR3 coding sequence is TGTGCCAGCAGCTGGTTATTAAGAGGCACTGAAGCTTTCTTT.

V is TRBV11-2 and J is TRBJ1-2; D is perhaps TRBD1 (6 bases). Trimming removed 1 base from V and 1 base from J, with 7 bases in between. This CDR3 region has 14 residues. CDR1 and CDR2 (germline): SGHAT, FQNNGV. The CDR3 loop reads CASSLGQVNYGYTF. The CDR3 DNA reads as TGTGCCAGCAGCTTAGGACAGGTTAACTATGGCTACACCTTC.

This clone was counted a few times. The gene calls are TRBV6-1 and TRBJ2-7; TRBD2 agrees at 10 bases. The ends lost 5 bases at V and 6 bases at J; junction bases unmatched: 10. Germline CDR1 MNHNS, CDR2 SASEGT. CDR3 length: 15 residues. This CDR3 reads CASSPKRGGHREQYF. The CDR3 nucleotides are TGTGCCAGCAGTCCAAAGCGGGGGGGCCATCGCGAGCAGTACTTC.

The CDR3 spells CASTPEGARSEQYF. In nucleotides, the CDR3 is TGTGCCAGCACCCCCGAGGGGGCGCGGTCCGAGCAGTACTTC. V and J are TRBV6-5 and TRBJ2-7, with 7 bases lining up with TRBD1. CDR1 and CDR2 (germline): MNHEY, SVGAGI. This CDR3 has 14 residues. V shed 7 bases and J 6 bases; nucleotides not matched to a gene: 12.

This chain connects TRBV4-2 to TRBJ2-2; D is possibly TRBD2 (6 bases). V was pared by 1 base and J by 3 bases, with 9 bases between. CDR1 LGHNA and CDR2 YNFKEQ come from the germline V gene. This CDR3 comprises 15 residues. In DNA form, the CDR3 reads TGTGCCAGCAGCCAAGGCGGGGCGGACACCGGGGAGCTGTTTTTT. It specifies CASSQGGADTGELFF.

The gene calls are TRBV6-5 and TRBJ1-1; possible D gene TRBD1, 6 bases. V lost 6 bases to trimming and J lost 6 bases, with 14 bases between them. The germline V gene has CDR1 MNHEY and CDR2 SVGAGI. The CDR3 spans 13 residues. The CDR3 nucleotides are TGTGCCAGCAGCGGCTCAGGGGACCCTGAAGCTTTCTTT. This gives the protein CASSGSGDPEAFF.

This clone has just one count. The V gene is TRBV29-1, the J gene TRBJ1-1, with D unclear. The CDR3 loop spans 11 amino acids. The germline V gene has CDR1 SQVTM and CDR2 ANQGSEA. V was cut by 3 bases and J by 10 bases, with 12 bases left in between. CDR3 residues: CSVEYWAIAFF. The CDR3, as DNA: TGCAGCGTTGAGTATTGGGCAATAGCTTTCTTT.

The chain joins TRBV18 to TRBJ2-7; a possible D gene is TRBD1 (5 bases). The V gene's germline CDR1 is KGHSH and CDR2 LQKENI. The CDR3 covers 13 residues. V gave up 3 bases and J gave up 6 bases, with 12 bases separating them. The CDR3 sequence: CASSPITGFEQYF. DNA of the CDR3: TGTGCCAGCTCACCTATTACAGGTTTCGAGCAGTACTTC.

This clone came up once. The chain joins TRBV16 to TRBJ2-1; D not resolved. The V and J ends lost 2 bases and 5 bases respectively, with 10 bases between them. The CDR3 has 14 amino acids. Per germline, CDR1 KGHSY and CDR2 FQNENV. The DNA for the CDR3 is TGTGCCAGCAGCCAACGTTCCTCTAACAATGAGCAGTTCTTC. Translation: CASSQRSSNNEQFF. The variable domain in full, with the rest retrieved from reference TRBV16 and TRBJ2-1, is GEEVAQTPKHLVRGEGQKAKLYCAPIKGHSYVFWYQQVLKNEFKFLISFQNENVFDETGMPKERFSAKCLPNSPCSLEIQATKLEDSAVYFCASSQRSSNNEQFFGPGTRLTVL.

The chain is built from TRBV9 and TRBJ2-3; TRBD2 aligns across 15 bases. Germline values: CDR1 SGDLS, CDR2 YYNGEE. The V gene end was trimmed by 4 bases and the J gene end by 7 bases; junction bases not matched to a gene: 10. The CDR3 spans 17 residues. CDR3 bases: TGTGCCAGCAGCCCTAACTCGGGACTAGCGGGGGGATATACGCAGTATTTT. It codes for CASSPNSGLAGGYTQYF. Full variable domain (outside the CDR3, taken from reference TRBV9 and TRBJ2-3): DSGVTQTPKHLITATGQRVTLRCSPRSGDLSVYWYQQSLDQGLQFLIQYYNGEERAKGNILERFSAQQFPDLHSELNLSSLELGDSALYFCASSPNSGLAGGYTQYFGPGTRLTVL.

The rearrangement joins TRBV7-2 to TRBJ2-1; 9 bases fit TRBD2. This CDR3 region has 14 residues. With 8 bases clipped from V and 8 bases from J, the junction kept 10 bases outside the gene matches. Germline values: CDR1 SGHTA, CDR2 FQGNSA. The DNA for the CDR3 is TGTGCCAGCCGTCGGCGGGGGGGCGAGCATGAGCAGTTCTTC. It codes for CASRRRGGEHEQFF.

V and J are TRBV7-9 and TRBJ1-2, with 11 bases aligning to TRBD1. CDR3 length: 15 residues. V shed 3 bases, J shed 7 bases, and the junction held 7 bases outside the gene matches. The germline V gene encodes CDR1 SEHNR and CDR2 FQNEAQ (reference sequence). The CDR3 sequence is CASSFTWDRGFGYTF. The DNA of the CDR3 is TGTGCCAGCAGCTTCACGTGGGACAGGGGGTTTGGCTACACCTTC.

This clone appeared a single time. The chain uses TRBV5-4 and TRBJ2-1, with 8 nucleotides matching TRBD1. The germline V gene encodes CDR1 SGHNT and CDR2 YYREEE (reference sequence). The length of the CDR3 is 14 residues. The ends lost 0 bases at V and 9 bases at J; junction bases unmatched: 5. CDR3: CASSLAGGIGEQFF. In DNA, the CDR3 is TGTGCCAGCAGCTTGGCAGGGGGCATAGGTGAGCAGTTCTTC.

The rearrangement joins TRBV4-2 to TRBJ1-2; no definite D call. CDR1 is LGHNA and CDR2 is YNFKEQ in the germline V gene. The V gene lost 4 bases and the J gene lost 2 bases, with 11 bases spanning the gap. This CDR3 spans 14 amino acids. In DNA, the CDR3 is TGTGCCAGCAGCCCCGGGAGGGAGAACTATGGCTACACCTTC. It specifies CASSPGRENYGYTF.

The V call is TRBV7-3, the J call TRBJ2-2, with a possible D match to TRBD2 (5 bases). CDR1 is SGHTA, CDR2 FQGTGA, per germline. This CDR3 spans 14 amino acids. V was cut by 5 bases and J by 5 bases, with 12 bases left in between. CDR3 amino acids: CASSLGGATGELFF. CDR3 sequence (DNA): TGTGCCAGCAGCCTTGGAGGCGCGACCGGGGAGCTGTTTTTT.